These 28 T cell receptor beta chains share one sample of origin, sequenced in a study of human T cells and chemical hapten exposure. Time point of the sample: patch test 2, 6 weeks after DPC sensitization. The treatment is: therapeutic diphenylcyclopropenone sensitization with weekly scalp DPC. Via MiXCR, TCRdb re-called the RACE reads, giving one row per CDR3 protein. The sample includes about 40,000 distinct CDR3 sequences, around 3% of them seen just once. This specimen consisted of whole blood, obtained in connection with sensitization to the hapten diphenylcyclopropenone (DPC). These receptors came from a man aged 35-49 years with alopecia areata. Some clones in this sample may be carry-over from other donors' samples.

The sample holds many counts of this clonotype. The CDR3 DNA follows: TGTGCCAGCAGCTTAGCGCCGGGCTTCGGATTGGAAGAGACCCAGTACTTC. Translating it yields CASSLAPGFGLEETQYF. The chain is built from TRBV7-9 and TRBJ2-5; D is unresolved. Trimming left V 0 bases short and J 3 bases short, with 17 bases between. The CDR3 spans 17 residues. Germline CDR1 and CDR2: SEHNR and FQNEAQ (reference sequence).

V and J are TRBV12-3 or TRBV12-4 and TRBJ1-5; D possibly corresponds to TRBD1 (5 bases). Trimming pared 2 bases from V and 3 bases from J, leaving 11 bases between. This CDR3 is built from 15 residues. The CDR3 DNA sequence: TGTGCCAGCAGTTTAATGCAGGGTCACAATCAGCCCCAGCATTTT. Translating it yields CASSLMQGHNQPQHF.

This clonotype has at least ten counts. This sequence joins TRBV10-3 and TRBJ1-1; D is possibly TRBD1 (5 bases). The CDR3 has 14 amino acids. Germline CDR1 ENHRY, CDR2 SYGVKD. The V gene lost 6 bases and the J gene lost 1 base, with 12 bases spanning the gap. CDR3 loop: CAIRGRGANTEAFF. Written as DNA, the CDR3 is TGTGCCATCAGGGGGCGGGGCGCGAACACTGAAGCTTTCTTT.

This clonotype occurred a few times. This rearrangement joins TRBV27 to TRBJ2-2; 9 nucleotides match TRBD1. The CDR3 totals 15 residues. CDR1 and CDR2 (germline): MNHEY, SMNVEV (reference sequence). The junction had 8 bases not matched to a gene; V was cut back by 7 bases and J by 5 bases. The CDR3 loop is CASTGPDRGTGELFF. The CDR3 nucleotides are TGTGCCAGCACCGGGCCGGACAGGGGTACCGGGGAGCTGTTTTTT.

There are a few counts of this clonotype. The chain links TRBV20-1 to TRBJ1-4, with TRBD1 matching 9 bases. V was pared by 0 bases and J by 8 bases, with 4 bases of the junction left unmatched. CDR3 length: 14 amino acids. Germline V gene lookup returns CDR1 DFQATT and CDR2 SNEGSKA (reference sequence). The CDR3 reads CSARDGGTGEKLFF. CDR3 DNA sequence: TGCAGTGCTAGAGATGGAGGGACAGGGGAAAAACTGTTTTTT.

Ten or more counts support this clonotype. The V gene is TRBV12-3 or TRBV12-4, the J gene TRBJ1-5, with a tentative D call TRBD1 (6 bases). V lost 5 bases and J 0 bases, leaving 11 bases between the germline ends. The CDR3 covers 15 residues. The CDR3 reads CASSDGQYSNQPQHF. The CDR3 region has the DNA TGTGCCAGCAGTGACGGACAGTATAGCAATCAGCCCCAGCATTTT.

At least ten counts were recorded for this clonotype. This chain links TRBV7-9 with TRBJ2-5, with D possibly being TRBD2 (5 bases). The CDR3 has 13 residues. Trimming stripped 3 bases from V and 5 bases from J, with 10 bases between. The germline CDR1 and CDR2 sequences are SEHNR and FQNEAQ (reference sequence). Here the CDR3 reads CASSFEGIETQYF. DNA for the CDR3: TGTGCCAGCAGCTTCGAGGGTATCGAGACCCAGTACTTC.

This clonotype came up many times. CDR3 amino acids: CASSVEDRYYHEQYF. The CDR3 DNA sequence: TGTGCCAGCAGTGTTGAGGACCGCTACTATCACGAGCAGTACTTC. V is TRBV25-1 and J is TRBJ2-7; D unresolved. CDR1 MGHDK and CDR2 SYGVNS come from the germline V gene. This CDR3 has 15 amino acids. Trimming took 4 bases from V and 5 from J, leaving 18 bases between them.

This clonotype was observed at least ten times. The gene calls are TRBV27 and TRBJ2-7, with a weak D call TRBD1 (6 bases). The CDR3 consists of 15 residues. V was shortened by 0 bases and J by 1 base, with 10 bases between the two germline ends. Germline V gene sequence: CDR1 MNHEY, CDR2 SMNVEV (reference sequence). The CDR3 here is CASSLSSGQSYEQYF. CDR3 bases: TGTGCCAGCAGTTTATCCTCAGGACAGTCCTACGAGCAGTACTTC.

The rearrangement links TRBV6-6 to TRBJ1-2; the D gene is possibly TRBD1 (5 bases). V was cut by 6 bases and J by 10 bases, with 12 bases left in between. CDR1 is MNHNY, CDR2 SVGAGI, per germline (reference sequence). The CDR3 consists of 11 residues. This CDR3 reads CASRGDGAYTF. CDR3 DNA: TGTGCCAGCAGGGGGGACGGGGCCTACACCTTC.

There are many counts of this clonotype. The V gene is TRBV11-2, the J gene TRBJ2-3, with unresolved D. Germline-derived CDR1 and CDR2 are SGHAT and FQNNGV. V was cut by 5 bases and J by 6 bases, with 15 bases left in between. This CDR3 has 14 residues. CDR3 sequence (DNA): TGTGCCAGCAGCCTTGGGATCCTGGCCGATACGCAGTATTTT. Amino acid sequence: CASSLGILADTQYF.

In this sample, this clonotype turned up many times. V is TRBV4-1 and J is TRBJ2-1; the D is unclear. Per germline, CDR1 MGHRA and CDR2 YSYEKL. The CDR3 runs 13 residues. Trimming left V 0 bases short and J 8 bases short, with 8 bases between. The CDR3 spells CASSQEAVDEQFF. CDR3 sequence (DNA): TGCGCCAGCAGCCAAGAGGCCGTGGATGAGCAGTTCTTC.

This clonotype was detected many times. The genes are TRBV12-3 or TRBV12-4 and TRBJ2-1; D perhaps matches TRBD1 (6 bases). CDR3 length equals 14 residues. V lost 5 bases and J 9 bases, leaving 17 bases between the germline ends. The DNA of the CDR3 is TGTGCCAGCAGTACAGGGACGCCGATCGGTGAGCAGTTCTTC. This encodes CASSTGTPIGEQFF.

The chain combines TRBV6-5 with TRBJ1-4; D may be TRBD1 (5 bases). V lost 0 bases to trimming and J lost 7 bases, with 12 bases between them. This CDR3 spans 15 amino acids. Germline values: CDR1 MNHEY, CDR2 SVGAGI. This CDR3 reads CASSYSSQQGEKLFF. The CDR3 nucleotides read TGTGCCAGCAGTTACTCGTCCCAGCAGGGTGAAAAACTGTTTTTT.

This clonotype was found many times. The V and J genes are TRBV15 and TRBJ2-1; 9 nucleotides agree with TRBD2. Germline V gives CDR1 LNHNV, CDR2 YYDKDF (reference sequence). V shed 0 bases, J shed 7 bases, and the junction held 7 bases outside the gene matches. This CDR3 spans 16 amino acids. The chain's CDR3 is CATSRDTAGGRNEQFF. CDR3 bases: TGTGCCACCAGCAGAGATACGGCGGGAGGGAGGAATGAGCAGTTCTTC.

This clonotype appeared many times. The rearrangement joins TRBV25-1 to TRBJ2-3, with unresolved D. Trimming removed 5 bases from V and 3 bases from J, with 6 bases in between. Germline values: CDR1 MGHDK, CDR2 SYGVNS. The CDR3 is 12 amino acids. The DNA for the CDR3 is TGTGCCAGCAGTATGGGTACAGATACGCAGTATTTT. Its translation is CASSMGTDTQYF.

This clonotype was seen repeatedly, ten times or more. The V call is TRBV20-1, the J call TRBJ2-1, with D perhaps TRBD1 (6 bases). Germline V gives CDR1 DFQATT, CDR2 SNEGSKA (reference sequence). The CDR3 totals 16 residues. Trimming removed 3 bases from V and 0 bases from J, with 15 bases in between. The CDR3 reads CSASLFQGISYNEQFF. CDR3 DNA sequence: TGCAGTGCTAGCCTCTTCCAGGGGATCTCCTACAATGAGCAGTTCTTC.

Comment on this clonotype: A much larger clone differs from this one at a single base, so this may be a read error. J is TRBJ2-7 and V is TRBV24-1; TRBD2 matches 8 bases. The CDR3 length is 17 residues. In germline, CDR1 is KGHDR, CDR2 SFDVKD. CDR3 region: CAASEQRGRSNSYEQYF. In nucleotides, the CDR3 is TGTGCCGCCAGTGAGCAGCGCGGGAGGAGTAACTCCTACGAGCAGTACTTC.

This clonotype was recorded at least ten times. This chain links TRBV28 with TRBJ2-3; 9 bases map to TRBD2. Germline V gene sequence: CDR1 MDHEN, CDR2 SYDVKM. The CDR3 contains 14 residues. Trimming removed 6 bases from V and 4 bases from J; junction bases left unmatched: 5. The CDR3 sequence: CASSPGLASDTQYF. CDR3 DNA sequence: TGTGCCAGCAGCCCGGGACTAGCTTCAGATACGCAGTATTTT.

The sample holds many counts of this clonotype. The V and J genes are TRBV7-9 and TRBJ2-3; 7 positions agree with TRBD2. Trimming cost V 6 bases and J 0 bases; bases outside gene matches: 0. Germline lookup yields CDR1 SEHNR and CDR2 FQNEAQ (reference sequence). The CDR3 contains 13 residues. CDR3 in DNA: TGTGCCAGCAGAGCGGGAAGCACAGATACGCAGTATTTT. Translating gives CASRAGSTDTQYF.

About this clonotype itself: Possible read error: a much larger clone is one base away. The chain combines TRBV20-1 with TRBJ1-1; possible D gene TRBD1, 6 bases. V dropped 4 bases and J dropped 2 bases, with 11 bases sitting between them. The germline CDR1 and CDR2 sequences are DFQATT and SNEGSKA (reference sequence). The CDR3 is 13 residues long. The CDR3 loop reads CSAMDRTNTEAFF. The CDR3 DNA follows: TGCAGTGCTATGGACAGAACAAACACTGAAGCTTTCTTT.

The chain is built from TRBV28 and TRBJ2-5, with 7 bases that match TRBD1. V was clipped by 6 bases and J by 2 bases; unmatched bases: 12. In germline, CDR1 is MDHEN, CDR2 SYDVKM. This CDR3 has 16 amino acids. DNA of the CDR3: TGTGCCAGCAGCCTGGAACAGGGGACCTTACAAGAGACCCAGTACTTC. Protein product: CASSLEQGTLQETQYF.

This clonotype was detected many times. The chain links TRBV24-1 to TRBJ2-2, with TRBD2 matching 12 bases. CDR1 is KGHDR and CDR2 is SFDVKD in the germline V gene. Trimming at V came to 3 bases and at J to 5 bases, leaving 6 bases not matched to a gene. The CDR3 length is 17 residues. The DNA for the CDR3 is TGTGCCACCAGTGATGCTCTAGCGGGAGGGTGGACCGGGGAGCTGTTTTTT. Protein product: CATSDALAGGWTGELFF.

This clonotype showed up many times. The CDR3 coding sequence is TGTGCCAGCAAAGACAGGGGGAGCTCTGGAAACACCATATATTTT. Translation: CASKDRGSSGNTIYF. The chain uses TRBV4-2 and TRBJ1-3, with TRBD1 matching over 9 bases. V trimming: 7 bases; J trimming: 0 bases; junction bases outside the gene matches: 4. The V gene's germline CDR1 is LGHNA and CDR2 YNFKEQ. The CDR3 loop spans 15 amino acids.

The DNA of the CDR3 is TGTGCCAGCAGCCTCGGACTGACCAATCAGCCCCAGCATTTT. Translation: CASSLGLTNQPQHF. V usage is TRBV3-1 and J usage is TRBJ1-5; D call uncertain. The V gene's germline CDR1 is LGHDT and CDR2 YNNKEL (reference sequence). The CDR3 extends over 14 amino acids. V lost 4 bases, J lost 3 bases, and 10 bases lay in between.

This clonotype has ten or more counts. The chain employs TRBV28 and TRBJ1-1; D is unclear. The CDR3 sequence is 14 residues long. Germline lookup yields CDR1 MDHEN and CDR2 SYDVKM. V lost 2 bases to trimming and J lost 1 base, with 8 bases between them. The CDR3 region is CASSLVQKNTEAFF. CDR3 bases: TGTGCCAGCAGTTTAGTACAGAAGAACACTGAAGCTTTCTTT. The full variable domain, with the rest looked up from reference TRBV28 and TRBJ1-1, is DVKVTQSSRYLVKRTGEKVFLECVQDMDHENMFWYRQDPGLGLRLIYFSYDVKMKEKGDIPEGYSVSREKKERFSLILESASTNQTSMYLCASSLVQKNTEAFFGQGTRLTVV.

This chain joins TRBV2 and TRBJ2-7; 8 bases agree with TRBD1. The CDR3 contains 14 residues. Losses at the gene ends were 3 bases for V and 2 bases for J; bases not matched to a gene: 3. The V gene's germline CDR1 is SNHLY and CDR2 FYNNEI. CDR3 protein: CASSEQGATYEQYF. Written as DNA, the CDR3 is TGTGCCAGCAGTGAGCAGGGGGCGACCTACGAGCAGTACTTC.

This clonotype has at least ten counts. This chain joins TRBV11-2 and TRBJ2-7; D is unclear. Trimming cost V 6 bases and J 0 bases, with 12 bases left between them. The CDR3 consists of 14 residues. Germline loops: CDR1 SGHAT, CDR2 FQNNGV. As DNA, the CDR3 is TGTGCCAGCAGTTTGGGATTTAGCTCCTACGAGCAGTACTTC. Protein product: CASSLGFSSYEQYF. Full variable domain (outside the CDR3, taken from reference TRBV11-2 and TRBJ2-7): EAGVAQSPRYKIIEKRQSVAFWCNPISGHATLYWYQQILGQGPKLLIQFQNNGVVDDSQLPKDRFSAERLKGVDSTLKIQPAKLEDSAVYLCASSLGFSSYEQYFGPGTRLTVT.